This TCR beta chain originates from a study of blood T cells in healthy people across ages. The authors drew around 9.4 milliliters of peripheral blood from each donor. This clonotype turned up a few times. Its antigen is not identified. Overall study findings and caveats: The study regarded diversity estimates from one million T cells as underestimates. In long-lived donors, naive CD4+ cell counts and diversity exceeded those of aged donors.

The CDR3 runs 13 residues. Trimming pared 7 bases from V and 3 bases from J, leaving 12 bases between. Germline loops: CDR1 MNHEY, CDR2 SVGAGI. For the second PCR, which ran for about 6 to 12 cycles, a sample-barcoded 5' primer and a J-beta primer mix were used. Via MiXCR, TCRdb re-called the 5' RACE reads, giving one row per CDR3 protein. The top ten hold roughly a quarter of the sample, which has roughly 830,000 distinct CDR3 sequences, around 62% seen once. This TCR derives from a young man in good health. Sequencing input: blood. The chain carries TRBV6-5 and TRBJ2-5; possibly TRBD1 for D (5 bases). CDR3 loop: CASIGAQEETQYF. CDR3 DNA sequence: TGTGCCAGCATAGGGGCACAGGAAGAGACCCAGTACTTC.